Listed here is a single TCR beta chain. The antigen is unknown. This record belongs to a study of shared clonotypes between healthy human individuals. Turning to the study itself: The people who gave samples were two women and a few men aged 18 to 49. Study conclusions and caveats: Non-shared clonotypes were found to have lower generation probabilities than the clonotypes that were shared by all four of the sorted-subset donors.

In the study's own analysis: ImmunoSEQ junction-only sequences lacked quality scores, so their filtering differed. Generated by immunoSEQ multiplex PCR, the TCRdb table keeps only in-frame clones and is missing some. For V, J and clone size, that table is used; D and trimming come from the DNA. In the table there are about 1.5 million clones, 95% to 99% of which are singletons. The CDR3 covers 18 residues. Germline values: CDR1 SGHTA, CDR2 FQGNSA. V shed 1 base and J 6 bases; nucleotides not matched to a gene: 10. This chain links TRBV7-2 with TRBJ2-1; TRBD2 aligns across 12 bases. The sequence was collected from a man aged 25-45 years in good health. The sequencing input was naive CD4+ T cells sorted from blood. Described subset: CD45RA+ positively selected. The CDR3: CASSLGLAGDTLSNEQFF. CDR3 DNA sequence: TGTGCCAGCAGCTTAGGACTAGCGGGAGACACGTTGAGCAATGAGCAGTTCTTC. Using reference TRBV7-2 and TRBJ2-1 for the parts outside the CDR3, the full variable domain is GAGVSQSPSNKVTEKGKDVELRCDPISGHTALYWYRQSLGQGLEFLIYFQGNSAPDKSGLPSDRFSAERTGGSVSTLTIQRTQQEDSAVYLCASSLGLAGDTLSNEQFFGPGTRLTVL.